One sample yielded the 29 T cell receptor beta chains listed below, sequenced in a study of blood T cell repertoires in COVID-19. TCRdb keeps only in-frame clones here, not all; method: immunoSEQ multiplex PCR. Among over 150,000 clones listed, 84% were seen once. Sequencing was done on a sample of peripheral blood. The receptors here all came from a human donor in a cohort sampled during active COVID-19.

The V and J genes are TRBV29-1 and TRBJ2-3, with TRBD1 matching over 7 bases. Germline trimming cut 0 bases from V and 10 bases from J; bases unmatched to any gene: 10. The CDR3 is made up of 14 amino acids. Germline V lookup: CDR1 SQVTM, CDR2 ANQGSEA. CDR3 nucleotide sequence: TGCAGCGTTGAAGAGGGACAGCGCGTCACGGCGCAGTATTTT. Amino acids: CSVEEGQRVTAQYF.

The chain combines TRBV7-9 with TRBJ1-6; 8 bases fit TRBD1. The CDR3 extends over 15 amino acids. J was trimmed by 7 bases and V by 5 bases; bases with no gene match: 7. CDR1 SEHNR and CDR2 FQNEAQ come from the germline V gene (reference sequence). This chain's CDR3 is CASSPYRGGNSPLHF. Written as DNA, the CDR3 is TGTGCCAGCAGCCCGTACAGGGGGGGGAATTCACCCCTCCACTTT. The full variable domain, completed using reference TRBV7-9 and TRBJ1-6, is DTGVSQNPRHKITKRGQNVTFRCDPISEHNRLYWYRQTLGQGPEFLTYFQNEAQLEKSRLLSDRFSAERPKGSFSTLEIQRTEQGDSAMYLCASSPYRGGNSPLHFGNGTRLTVT.

This sequence joins TRBV27 and TRBJ2-6, with 9 nucleotides matching TRBD1. Looked up from germline, CDR1 is MNHEY and CDR2 is SMNVEV (reference sequence). V lost 4 bases, J lost 0 bases, and 13 bases stayed unmatched. The CDR3 spans 20 residues. The CDR3 region is CASSSNSPGQGGSGANVLTF. DNA for the CDR3: TGTGCCAGCAGTTCAAACTCACCGGGACAGGGAGGCTCTGGGGCCAACGTCCTGACTTTC. Based on the CDR3 plus reference TRBV27 and TRBJ2-6, the full variable domain is EAQVTQNPRYLITVTGKKLTVTCSQNMNHEYMSWYRQDPGLGLRQIYYSMNVEVTDKGDVPEGYKVSRKEKRNFPLILESPSPNQTSLYFCASSSNSPGQGGSGANVLTFGAGSRLTVL.

The CDR3 reads CASSNEGGRSYEQYF. The CDR3 region has the DNA TGTGCCAGCTCGAACGAGGGGGGGCGCTCCTACGAGCAGTACTTC. The rearrangement links TRBV18 to TRBJ2-7, with D tentatively TRBD2 (7 bases). CDR1 KGHSH and CDR2 LQKENI come from the germline V gene. CDR3 length: 15 amino acids. V was clipped by 6 bases and J by 0 bases, with 15 bases between them.

The V gene is TRBV19, the J gene TRBJ1-2, with 7 bases lining up with TRBD1. V shed 8 bases and J 6 bases; nucleotides not matched to a gene: 6. From germline, CDR1 is LNHDA and CDR2 SQIVND (reference sequence). The CDR3 has 12 residues. The CDR3 DNA sequence: TGTGCCAGTCGAACAGGGGACGATGGCTACACCTTC. This codes for CASRTGDDGYTF.

This chain links TRBV7-9 with TRBJ2-1; 7 bases are a match to TRBD2. Germline V gene sequence: CDR1 SEHNR, CDR2 FQNEAQ (reference sequence). There are 14 residues in the CDR3. V shed 3 bases, J shed 6 bases, and the junction held 5 bases outside the gene matches. CDR3 region: CASSFGGSSNEQFF. The CDR3 nucleotides are TGTGCCAGCAGCTTCGGCGGGAGTTCCAATGAGCAGTTCTTC.

This chain uses TRBV12-5 with TRBJ2-1, with D unresolved. Germline V gives CDR1 LGHNT, CDR2 FRNRAP. V shed 1 base and J shed 3 bases, with 7 bases lying between them. The CDR3 sequence is 14 residues long. CDR3 sequence: CASGLAPHYNEQFF. The CDR3 DNA sequence: TGTGCTAGTGGTTTGGCCCCCCACTACAATGAGCAGTTCTTC. Looking up the rest from reference TRBV12-5 and TRBJ2-1 gives the full variable domain: DARVTQTPRHKVTEMGQEVTMRCQPILGHNTVFWYRQTMMQGLELLAYFRNRAPLDDSGMPKDRFSAEMPDATLATLKIQPSEPRDSAVYFCASGLAPHYNEQFFGPGTRLTVL.

The chain carries TRBV11-2 and TRBJ1-2; 9 bases are shared with TRBD1. CDR1 SGHAT and CDR2 FQNNGV come from the germline V gene. This CDR3 region has 16 residues. Losses at the gene ends were 2 bases for V and 5 bases for J; bases not matched to a gene: 9. CDR3 in amino acids: CASSLRFGTGKYGYTF. CDR3 in DNA: TGTGCCAGCAGCTTACGATTTGGGACAGGGAAATATGGCTACACCTTC. Looking up the rest from reference TRBV11-2 and TRBJ1-2 gives the full variable domain: EAGVAQSPRYKIIEKRQSVAFWCNPISGHATLYWYQQILGQGPKLLIQFQNNGVVDDSQLPKDRFSAERLKGVDSTLKIQPAKLEDSAVYLCASSLRFGTGKYGYTFGSGTRLTVV.

The gene calls are TRBV6-4 and TRBJ2-1; D unresolved. The CDR3 spans 17 residues. Germline-derived CDR1 and CDR2 are MRHNA and SNTAGT. Trimming pared 0 bases from V and 0 bases from J, leaving 12 bases between. CDR3 sequence reads: CASSDSRRPSSYNEQFF. CDR3 bases: TGTGCCAGCAGTGACTCAAGGCGGCCAAGCTCCTACAATGAGCAGTTCTTC.

V gene TRBV10-3 combines with J gene TRBJ2-7; TRBD1 matches 8 bases. CDR3 length: 14 amino acids. The trim removed 10 bases at V and 0 bases at J, leaving 8 bases unmatched. Germline lookup yields CDR1 ENHRY and CDR2 SYGVKD. CDR3 DNA sequence: TGTGCCACCTGGCCCGGGACAGGCTCCTACGAGCAGTACTTC. It specifies CATWPGTGSYEQYF.

The chain employs TRBV19 and TRBJ1-4; D is unresolved. V shed 4 bases and J shed 5 bases, with 8 bases lying between them. Germline CDR1 is LNHDA and CDR2 is SQIVND (reference sequence). The CDR3 runs 13 residues. CDR3 nucleotide sequence: TGTGCCAGTAGTACAACTATCAATGAAAAACTGTTTTTT. Its protein is CASSTTINEKLFF.

The chain joins TRBV10-3 to TRBJ2-2; 10 bases line up with TRBD2. This CDR3 contains 17 residues. V was clipped by 0 bases and J by 4 bases; unmatched bases: 5. Germline V gene lookup returns CDR1 ENHRY and CDR2 SYGVKD. The CDR3 here is CAISESAGGPGTGELFF. Written as DNA, the CDR3 is TGTGCCATCAGTGAGTCAGCGGGAGGGCCAGGCACCGGGGAGCTGTTTTTT.

The rearrangement joins TRBV3-1 (or the pseudogene TRBV3-2) to TRBJ1-2, with 8 positions matching TRBD1. The CDR3 is 15 amino acids. The germline V gene has CDR1 LGHDT and CDR2 YNNKEL (reference sequence). V was clipped by 1 base and J by 4 bases; unmatched bases: 5. The CDR3 nucleotides read TGTGCCAGCAGCCAAGGAACCCAGGGGGCCTATGGCTACACCTTC. Translation: CASSQGTQGAYGYTF.

Only a few counts were recorded for this clone. This chain joins TRBV2 and TRBJ1-4; 8 bases are shared with TRBD1. Germline lookup yields CDR1 SNHLY and CDR2 FYNNEI. Trimming at V came to 8 bases and at J to 7 bases, leaving 9 bases not matched to a gene. This CDR3 is 14 amino acids long. The CDR3 DNA sequence: TGTGCCAGCCGTCCTCAGGGGGCGGTTGAAAAACTGTTTTTT. This translates into CASRPQGAVEKLFF.

This sequence joins TRBV7-6 and TRBJ2-7; 8 nucleotides align to TRBD2. CDR3 length: 17 amino acids. V trimming: 3 bases; J trimming: 1 base; junction bases outside the gene matches: 11. Germline values: CDR1 SGHVS, CDR2 FNYEAQ. The CDR3 loop is CASSFTTSSGGSYEQYF. The DNA of the CDR3 is TGTGCCAGCAGCTTCACTACTTCAAGCGGGGGTTCCTACGAGCAGTACTTC.

This clone appeared once. The chain combines TRBV12-3 or TRBV12-4 with TRBJ2-1; D possibly corresponds to TRBD2 (5 bases). The CDR3 runs to 13 residues. Trimming pared 6 bases from V and 4 bases from J, leaving 10 bases between. The CDR3 nucleotides read TGTGCCAGCAGCCCCACGGGGTACAATGAGCAGTTCTTC. It translates to CASSPTGYNEQFF.

The gene calls are TRBV4-2 and TRBJ2-1; tentative D call: TRBD1 (5 bases). This CDR3 spans 13 amino acids. Germline V gives CDR1 LGHNA, CDR2 YNFKEQ. Trimming shortened V by 6 bases and J by 5 bases, and 11 bases separated the two germline ends. The CDR3 protein is CASSPTGHNEQFF. The CDR3 DNA sequence: TGTGCCAGCAGTCCTACAGGTCACAATGAGCAGTTCTTC.

The chain joins TRBV30 to TRBJ1-4; 11 bases align to TRBD1. Trimming took 1 base from V and 8 from J; bases not matched to a gene: 3. The CDR3 sequence is 14 residues long. The germline CDR1 and CDR2 sequences are GTSNPN and SVGIG (reference sequence). The CDR3 nucleotides are TGTGCCTGGAGTGCCCGGACAGGGGGCGAAAAACTGTTTTTT. Encoded protein: CAWSARTGGEKLFF.

This clone was seen only a few times. The chain couples TRBV5-1 to TRBJ2-1; the match to TRBD1 covers 8 bases. CDR1 is SGHRS and CDR2 is YFSETQ in the germline V gene. J lost 8 bases, V lost 0 bases, and 16 bases had no gene match. The CDR3 runs to 18 residues. Here the CDR3 DNA reads TGCGCCAGCAGCTTGGAAGGGACAGGCGGGACTGCTTGGGATGAGCAGTTCTTC. Translation: CASSLEGTGGTAWDEQFF. The whole variable domain, remainder taken from reference TRBV5-1 and TRBJ2-1, is KAGVTQTPRYLIKTRGQQVTLSCSPISGHRSVSWYQQTPGQGLQFLFEYFSETQRNKGNFPGRFSGRQFSNSRSEMNVSTLELGDSALYLCASSLEGTGGTAWDEQFFGPGTRLTVL.

This chain joins TRBV11-1 and TRBJ2-5; D is possibly TRBD2 (5 bases). This CDR3 region has 15 residues. Germline V lookup: CDR1 SGHAT, CDR2 FQDESV (reference sequence). The V gene lost 2 bases and the J gene lost 1 base, with 11 bases spanning the gap. In DNA form, the CDR3 reads TGTGCCAGCAGCTTATGGCTAAGCGGCCAAGAGACCCAGTACTTC. Its protein is CASSLWLSGQETQYF.

The rearrangement uses TRBV30 and TRBJ2-1; TRBD2 agrees at 8 bases. The junction had 5 bases not matched to a gene; V was cut back by 0 bases and J by 4 bases. This CDR3 contains 15 residues. The germline V gene encodes CDR1 GTSNPN and CDR2 SVGIG (reference sequence). CDR3 nucleotide sequence: TGTGCCTGGAGTGTACTAGCGGAACAATACAATGAGCAGTTCTTC. This translates into CAWSVLAEQYNEQFF.

This sequence joins TRBV28 and TRBJ2-4, with a tentative D call TRBD2 (5 bases). V lost 7 bases and J 1 base, leaving 17 bases between the germline ends. The V gene's germline CDR1 is MDHEN and CDR2 SYDVKM. The length of the CDR3 is 16 residues. The CDR3 DNA is TGTGCCAGCATTTCGTCGGGGAAAGCGGCCAAAAACATTCAGTACTTC. This gives the protein CASISSGKAAKNIQYF.

The rearrangement uses TRBV28 and TRBJ2-4; 10 nucleotides match TRBD2. The CDR3 consists of 15 residues. CDR1 and CDR2 from the germline V gene are MDHEN and SYDVKM. The V and J ends lost 7 bases and 2 bases, in that order; junction bases with no gene match: 5. The CDR3 loop reads CASITAGGPKNIQYF. Here the CDR3 DNA reads TGTGCCAGCATTACAGCGGGAGGGCCCAAAAACATTCAGTACTTC.

The chain links TRBV11-3 to TRBJ2-5, with TRBD2 identical over 7 bases. The germline gives CDR1 SGHNT, CDR2 YENEEA. This CDR3 comprises 11 residues. The junction had 4 bases not matched to a gene; V was cut back by 6 bases and J by 9 bases. CDR3 sequence reads: CASSGAGAQYF. The CDR3 coding sequence is TGTGCCAGCAGTGGCGCGGGGGCCCAGTACTTC.

The gene calls are TRBV7-2 and TRBJ2-1; tentative D call: TRBD2 (5 bases). With 1 base removed from V and 9 bases from J, the gap between germline ends came to 13 bases. The CDR3 totals 14 residues. From germline, CDR1 is SGHTA and CDR2 FQGNSA. The CDR3 loop reads CASSLVTSFSEQFF. In DNA, the CDR3 is TGTGCCAGCAGCTTAGTAACTAGTTTCAGTGAGCAGTTCTTC.

The chain combines TRBV2 with TRBJ1-6; no clear D. The CDR3 has 12 amino acids. V lost 10 bases and J 6 bases, leaving 10 bases between the germline ends. The V gene's germline CDR1 is SNHLY and CDR2 FYNNEI. In DNA form, the CDR3 reads TGTGCCACCAAACGGGTTAATTCACCCCTCCACTTT. Translating gives CATKRVNSPLHF. The whole variable domain, remainder taken from reference TRBV2 and TRBJ1-6, is EPEVTQTPSHQVTQMGQEVILRCVPISNHLYFYWYRQILGQKVEFLVSFYNNEISEKSEIFDDQFSVERPDGSNFTLKIRSTKLEDSAMYFCATKRVNSPLHFGNGTRLTVT.

The rearrangement links TRBV30 to TRBJ2-7; TRBD1 aligns across 7 bases. V shed 3 bases, J shed 0 bases, and the junction held 8 bases outside the gene matches. CDR3 length: 15 residues. Germline V gene lookup returns CDR1 GTSNPN and CDR2 SVGIG (reference sequence). CDR3: CAWRPPAGGSYEQYF. DNA of the CDR3: TGTGCCTGGAGACCCCCAGCAGGGGGCTCCTACGAGCAGTACTTC.

For the CDR3, the DNA is TGCGCCAGCAGTGAGTCGACGGGAGGGTTTGGTGAAAAACTGTTTTTT. Its translation: CASSESTGGFGEKLFF. V and J are TRBV10-2 and TRBJ1-4; unclear D gene. Germline V CDR1 and CDR2: WSHSY, SAAADI. The CDR3 contains 16 residues. V was clipped by 0 bases and J by 7 bases, with 15 bases between them.

This sequence joins TRBV28 and TRBJ2-3; TRBD1 agrees at 8 bases. V dropped 5 bases and J dropped 2; count of bases not matched to a gene: 6. Germline-derived CDR1 and CDR2 are MDHEN and SYDVKM. The CDR3 has 15 amino acids. In DNA form, the CDR3 reads TGTGCCAGCAGTACAGGGGGTCGGTTCACAGATACGCAGTATTTT. It yields the protein CASSTGGRFTDTQYF.